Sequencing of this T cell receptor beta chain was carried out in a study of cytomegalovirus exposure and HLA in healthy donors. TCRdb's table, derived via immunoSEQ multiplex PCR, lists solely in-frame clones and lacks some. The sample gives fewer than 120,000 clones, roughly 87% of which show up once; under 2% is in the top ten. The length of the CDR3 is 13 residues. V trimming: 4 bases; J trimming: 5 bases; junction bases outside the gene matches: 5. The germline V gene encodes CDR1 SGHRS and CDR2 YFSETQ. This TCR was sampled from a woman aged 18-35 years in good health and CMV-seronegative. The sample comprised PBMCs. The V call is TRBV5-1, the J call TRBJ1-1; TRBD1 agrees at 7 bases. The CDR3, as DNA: TGCGCCAGCAGCGAGACAGGGAGGACTGAAGCTTTCTTT. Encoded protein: CASSETGRTEAFF.